This T cell receptor beta chain was sequenced for a study of beta chain features in type 1 diabetes. Study-level results: Across all four CD4+ subsets, people with type 1 diabetes showed modestly shorter TCRB CDR3s.

There are a few counts of this clone. Its antigen is still unknown. The sequenced template was cDNA made from the entire isolated RNA. TCRdb keeps only in-frame clones here, not all; method: immunoSEQ multiplex PCR. The sample consists of 200,000 to 300,000 clones, roughly 11% of them appearing once. CDR3 length: 11 amino acids. Germline lookup yields CDR1 SQVTM and CDR2 ANQGSEA. Trimming cost V 7 bases and J 9 bases; bases outside gene matches: 7. This receptor was obtained from a man aged 25 to 45 with type 1 diabetes. Material for sequencing was naive CD4+ T cells from blood. The chain employs TRBV29-1 and TRBJ2-7; 9 positions agree with TRBD1. CDR3 residues: CSAGGQGGQYF. Here the CDR3 DNA reads TGCAGCGCCGGGGGACAGGGCGGGCAGTACTTC.